This T cell receptor beta chain was profiled in a study of blood T cells in healthy people across ages. Findings and caveats of the study: Any conclusive comparison of naive versus antigen-experienced cells was prevented by using unsorted PBMCs.

The authors ran a second PCR of roughly 6 to 12 cycles using a sample-barcoded 5' primer and a J-beta primer mix. A template-switch adaptor that had 12 random nucleotides put a tag on each cDNA molecule. MiXCR was run by TCRdb on the 5' RACE reads, yielding one entry per CDR3 protein. Here the sample spans under 1,000,000 distinct CDR3 sequences, more than 35% being singletons. Details on this clonotype: Its cognate antigen is unknown.

V lost 2 bases, J lost 0 bases, and 13 bases stayed unmatched. Germline CDR1 SGHDT, CDR2 YYEEEE. The CDR3 loop spans 19 amino acids. Sequencing was performed on blood. The chain combines TRBV5-6 with TRBJ2-4; 8 positions match TRBD2. The source of this sequence is an elderly man in good health. DNA of the CDR3: TGTGCCAGCAGCTTCCGATTAGCGGGGAATATACTAGCCAAAAACATTCAGTACTTC. Its translation: CASSFRLAGNILAKNIQYF.